A single sample gave rise to the 4 T cell receptor beta chains below, sequenced in a study of a mutant IDH1 vaccine in newly diagnosed glioma (dated by TCRdb to about 2021). No antigen is known for these receptors. Library preparation was by the immunoSEQ multiplex PCR assay. TCRdb obtained this table from immuneACCESS and retained in-frame rearrangements with V and J assigned. These tables miss some clones; where compared with another copy, unresolved V genes account for less than half of the shortfall, and the remainder is unexplained. A total of about 33,000 clones appear in this sample, approximately 90% of them only once. The ten largest clones add up to more than 2.5% of the sample. Sample time point, as interpreted from the label and publication: week 23, last vaccination. Every vaccine dose consisted of 300 ug of a 20-mer mutant IDH1 peptide in Montanide, administered subcutaneously together with topical imiquimod.

The material was PBMCs, obtained from a glioma patient whose treatment included an IDH1 peptide vaccine. The receptors were sampled from a man in his forties with glioma.

The chain joins TRBV7-2 to TRBJ2-1, with D hard to call. The germline CDR1 and CDR2 sequences are SGHTA and FQGNSA. This CDR3 contains 12 residues. V was pared by 5 bases and J by 4 bases, with 6 bases between. The CDR3 region is CASSLRYNEQFF. For the CDR3, the DNA is TGTGCCAGCAGCCTCAGGTACAATGAGCAGTTCTTC. Full variable domain (outside the CDR3, taken from reference TRBV7-2 and TRBJ2-1): GAGVSQSPSNKVTEKGKDVELRCDPISGHTALYWYRQSLGQGLEFLIYFQGNSAPDKSGLPSDRFSAERTGGSVSTLTIQRTQQEDSAVYLCASSLRYNEQFFGPGTRLTVL.

The chain employs TRBV2 and TRBJ2-3; D is unclear. This CDR3 is 15 amino acids long. The V end was cut by 2 bases, the J end by 3 bases, with 12 bases between. Germline V gene sequence: CDR1 SNHLY, CDR2 FYNNEI. In DNA, the CDR3 is TGTGCCAGCAGTGAACTGGGGTTCATTACAGATACGCAGTATTTT. As protein: CASSELGFITDTQYF.

The gene calls are TRBV10-1 and TRBJ2-2; D possibly uses TRBD1 or TRBD2 (6 bases each). V lost 3 bases, J lost 6 bases, and 11 bases lay in between. The germline gives CDR1 WNHNN, CDR2 SYGVQD (reference sequence). The CDR3 spans 14 residues. CDR3 coding DNA: TGCGCCAGCAGTGAATCGGGGGCCGCCGGGGAGCTGTTTTTT. This gives the protein CASSESGAAGELFF.

This sequence joins TRBV7-6 and TRBJ2-2; TRBD1 agrees at 11 bases. Trimming at V came to 2 bases and at J to 5 bases, leaving 13 bases not matched to a gene. The CDR3 contains 19 residues. CDR1 and CDR2 from the germline V gene are SGHVS and FNYEAQ. DNA of the CDR3: TGTGCCAGCAGCTTAATGGCTTCTGGGACAGGGGGACGTACCGGGGAGCTGTTTTTT. Amino acids: CASSLMASGTGGRTGELFF. Drawing the rest from reference TRBV7-6 and TRBJ2-2, the complete variable domain is GAGVSQSPRYKVTKRGQDVALRCDPISGHVSLYWYRQALGQGPEFLTYFNYEAQQDKSGLPNDRFSAERPEGSISTLTIQRTEQRDSAMYRCASSLMASGTGGRTGELFFGEGSRLTVL.